This TCR beta chain is drawn from a study of blood T cell repertoires in COVID-19. Study background: COVID-19 samples collected from the United States, Italy and Spain covered acute and convalescent phases. T cells, B-cell-depleted T cells, or PBMCs provided the cDNA or gDNA that served as material.

V lost 3 bases and J lost 0, with 7 bases in between. Germline CDR1 and CDR2: SGHNT and YYREEE (reference sequence). The CDR3 spans 15 residues. In the original processing: Amplification of reference gene primers provided the estimated nucleated cell counts. The protocol was immunoSEQ multiplex PCR, while the TCRdb copy is restricted to in-frame clones and leaves out a portion. V and J calls and clone size come straight from that table; D and trimming were deduced from the DNA. The sample includes roughly 40,000 clones, over 75% seen only once; the top ten take 12%. The receptor was isolated from a human donor in a cohort sampled during active COVID-19. The sequencing sample was made of peripheral blood. The chain carries TRBV5-4 and TRBJ2-6, with unresolved D. CDR3 nucleotides: TGTGCCAGCAGCTCCTTTAGCTCTGGGGCCAACGTCCTGACTTTC. It translates to CASSSFSSGANVLTF.